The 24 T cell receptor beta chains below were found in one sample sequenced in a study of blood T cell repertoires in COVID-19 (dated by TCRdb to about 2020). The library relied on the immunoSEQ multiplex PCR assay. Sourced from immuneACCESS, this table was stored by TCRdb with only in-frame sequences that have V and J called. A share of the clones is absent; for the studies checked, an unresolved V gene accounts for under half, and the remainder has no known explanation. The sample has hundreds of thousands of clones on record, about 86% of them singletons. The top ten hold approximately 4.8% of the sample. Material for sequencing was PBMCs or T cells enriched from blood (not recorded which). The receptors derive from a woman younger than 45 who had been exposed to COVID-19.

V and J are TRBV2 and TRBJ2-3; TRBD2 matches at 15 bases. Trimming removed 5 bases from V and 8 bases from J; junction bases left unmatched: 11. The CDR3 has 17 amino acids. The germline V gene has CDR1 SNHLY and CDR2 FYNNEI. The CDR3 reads CASSQTRTSGGAPTQYF. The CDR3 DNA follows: TGTGCCAGCAGTCAAACTAGGACTAGCGGGGGGGCCCCTACGCAGTATTTT.

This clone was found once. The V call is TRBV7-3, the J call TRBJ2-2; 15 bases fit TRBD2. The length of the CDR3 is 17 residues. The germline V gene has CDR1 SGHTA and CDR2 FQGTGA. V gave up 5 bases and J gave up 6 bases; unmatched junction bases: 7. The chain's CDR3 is CASSPARTSGGAGELFF. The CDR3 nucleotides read TGTGCCAGCAGCCCCGCCCGGACTAGCGGGGGGGCCGGGGAGCTGTTTTTT.

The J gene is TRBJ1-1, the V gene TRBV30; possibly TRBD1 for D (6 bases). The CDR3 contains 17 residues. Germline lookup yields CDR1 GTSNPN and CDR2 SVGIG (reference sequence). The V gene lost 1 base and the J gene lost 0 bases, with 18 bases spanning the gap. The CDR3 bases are TGTGCCTGGAGTGACCCGGGTTGGGGACACATGAACACTGAAGCTTTCTTT. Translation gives CAWSDPGWGHMNTEAFF.

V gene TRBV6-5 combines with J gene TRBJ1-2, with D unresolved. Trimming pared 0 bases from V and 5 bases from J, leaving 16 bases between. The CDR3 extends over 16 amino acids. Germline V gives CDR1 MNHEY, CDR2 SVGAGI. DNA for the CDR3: TGTGCCAGCAGTTACTCGCAGGCGGGTGTCTTTTATGGCTACACCTTC. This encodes CASSYSQAGVFYGYTF.

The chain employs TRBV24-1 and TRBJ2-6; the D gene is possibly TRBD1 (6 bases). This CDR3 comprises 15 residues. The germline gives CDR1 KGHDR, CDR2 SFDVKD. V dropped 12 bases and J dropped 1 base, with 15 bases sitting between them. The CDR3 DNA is TGTGCCTCTGGAACAGGGCAATCTGGGGCCAACGTCCTGACTTTC. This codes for CASGTGQSGANVLTF.

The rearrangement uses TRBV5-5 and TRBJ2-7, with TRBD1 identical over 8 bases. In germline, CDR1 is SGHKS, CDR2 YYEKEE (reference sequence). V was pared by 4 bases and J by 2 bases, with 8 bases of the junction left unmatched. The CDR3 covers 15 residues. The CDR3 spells CASSRGTGGTYEQYF. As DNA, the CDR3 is TGTGCCAGCAGCCGGGGGACAGGAGGGACCTACGAGCAGTACTTC.

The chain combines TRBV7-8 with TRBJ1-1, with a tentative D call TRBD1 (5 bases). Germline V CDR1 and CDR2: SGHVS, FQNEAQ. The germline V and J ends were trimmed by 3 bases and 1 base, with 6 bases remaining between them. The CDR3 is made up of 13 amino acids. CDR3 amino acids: CASSFTGNTEAFF. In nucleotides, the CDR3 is TGTGCCAGCAGCTTTACAGGGAACACTGAAGCTTTCTTT.

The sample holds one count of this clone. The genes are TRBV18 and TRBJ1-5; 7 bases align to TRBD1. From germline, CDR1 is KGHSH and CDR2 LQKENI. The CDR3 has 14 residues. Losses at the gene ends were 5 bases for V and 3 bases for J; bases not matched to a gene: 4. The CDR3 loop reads CASSTGAPNQPQHF. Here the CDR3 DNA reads TGTGCCAGCTCAACAGGGGCCCCCAATCAGCCCCAGCATTTT.

CDR3 region: CASSLDQGGTGELFF. The CDR3 DNA reads as TGTGCCAGCAGCTTAGATCAGGGTGGGACCGGGGAGCTGTTTTTT. This sequence joins TRBV7-2 and TRBJ2-2; tentatively, D is TRBD1 (5 bases). The V gene's germline CDR1 is SGHTA and CDR2 FQGNSA. V shed 1 base and J shed 5 bases, with 11 bases lying between them. The CDR3 spans 15 residues.

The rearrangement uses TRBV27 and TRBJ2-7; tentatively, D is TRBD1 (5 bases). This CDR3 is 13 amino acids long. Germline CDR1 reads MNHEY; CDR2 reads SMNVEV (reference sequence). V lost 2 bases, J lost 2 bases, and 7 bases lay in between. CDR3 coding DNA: TGTGCCAGCAGTTTAGGCAGGGCCTACGAGCAGTACTTC. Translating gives CASSLGRAYEQYF.

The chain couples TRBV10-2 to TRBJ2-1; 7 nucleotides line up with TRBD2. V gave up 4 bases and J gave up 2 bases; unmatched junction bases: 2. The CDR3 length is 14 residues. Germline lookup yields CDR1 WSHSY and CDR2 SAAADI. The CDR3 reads CASSGSGAYNEQFF. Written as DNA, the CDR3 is TGCGCCAGCAGTGGAAGCGGGGCCTACAATGAGCAGTTCTTC.

The DNA of the CDR3 is TGTGCCAGCACAACAGGGGGCTTAGGCCAAGAGACCCAGTACTTC. It is translated as CASTTGGLGQETQYF. J is TRBJ2-5 and V is TRBV2; 9 bases align to TRBD1. Per the germline V gene, CDR1 is SNHLY and CDR2 is FYNNEI. The CDR3 sequence is 15 residues long. The V segment lost 7 bases and the J segment 1 base; nucleotides outside the gene matches: 7. The variable domain in full, with the rest retrieved from reference TRBV2 and TRBJ2-5, is EPEVTQTPSHQVTQMGQEVILRCVPISNHLYFYWYRQILGQKVEFLVSFYNNEISEKSEIFDDQFSVERPDGSNFTLKIRSTKLEDSAMYFCASTTGGLGQETQYFGPGTRLLVL.

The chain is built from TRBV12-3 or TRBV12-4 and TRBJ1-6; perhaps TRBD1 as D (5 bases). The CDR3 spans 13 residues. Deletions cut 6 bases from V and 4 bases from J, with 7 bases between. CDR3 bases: TGTGCCAGCAGAGGACAATATAATTCACCCCTCCACTTT. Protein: CASRGQYNSPLHF.

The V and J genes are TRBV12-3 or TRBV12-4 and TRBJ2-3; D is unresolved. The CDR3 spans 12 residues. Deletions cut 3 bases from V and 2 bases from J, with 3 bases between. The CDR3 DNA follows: TGTGCCAGCAGTTTCTCCACAGATACGCAGTATTTT. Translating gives CASSFSTDTQYF.

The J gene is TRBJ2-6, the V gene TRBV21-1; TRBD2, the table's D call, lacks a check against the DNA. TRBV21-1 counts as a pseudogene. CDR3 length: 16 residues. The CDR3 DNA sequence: TGTGCCAGCAGCAAAGCTAGGCGGCCTGGGGCCAACGTCCTGACTTTC. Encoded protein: CASSKARRPGANVLTF.

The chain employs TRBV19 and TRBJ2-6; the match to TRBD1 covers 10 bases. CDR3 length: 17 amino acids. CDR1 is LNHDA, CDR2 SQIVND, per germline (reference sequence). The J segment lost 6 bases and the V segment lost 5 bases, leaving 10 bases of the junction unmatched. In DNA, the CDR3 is TGTGCCAGTAGTCCTGCCGGGACAGGGGTTAAGGCCAACGTCCTGACTTTC. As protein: CASSPAGTGVKANVLTF.

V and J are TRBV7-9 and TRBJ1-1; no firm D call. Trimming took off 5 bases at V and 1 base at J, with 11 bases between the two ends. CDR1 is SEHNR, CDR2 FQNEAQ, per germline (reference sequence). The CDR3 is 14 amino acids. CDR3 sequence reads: CASSPPARNTEAFF. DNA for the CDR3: TGTGCCAGCAGCCCTCCTGCGCGGAACACTGAAGCTTTCTTT.

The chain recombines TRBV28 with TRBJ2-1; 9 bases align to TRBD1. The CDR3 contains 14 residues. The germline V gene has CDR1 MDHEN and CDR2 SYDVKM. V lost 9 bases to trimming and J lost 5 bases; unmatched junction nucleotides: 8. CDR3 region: CASTGTGIHNEQFF. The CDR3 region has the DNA TGTGCCAGTACAGGGACAGGGATACACAATGAGCAGTTCTTC.

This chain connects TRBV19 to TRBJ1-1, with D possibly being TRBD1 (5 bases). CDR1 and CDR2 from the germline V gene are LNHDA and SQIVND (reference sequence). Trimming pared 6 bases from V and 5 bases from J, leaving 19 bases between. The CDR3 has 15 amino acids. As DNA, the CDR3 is TGTGCCAGTAGATCTCTCCAGGGAGGGCGAACTGAAGCTTTCTTT. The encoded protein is CASRSLQGGRTEAFF.

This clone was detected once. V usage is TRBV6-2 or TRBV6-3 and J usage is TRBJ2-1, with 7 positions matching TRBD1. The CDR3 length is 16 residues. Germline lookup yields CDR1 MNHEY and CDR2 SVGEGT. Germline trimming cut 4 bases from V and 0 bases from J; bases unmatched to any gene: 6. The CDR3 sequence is CASSSRTGRSYNEQFF. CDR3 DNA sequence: TGTGCCAGCAGTTCCCGGACAGGCCGCTCCTACAATGAGCAGTTCTTC.

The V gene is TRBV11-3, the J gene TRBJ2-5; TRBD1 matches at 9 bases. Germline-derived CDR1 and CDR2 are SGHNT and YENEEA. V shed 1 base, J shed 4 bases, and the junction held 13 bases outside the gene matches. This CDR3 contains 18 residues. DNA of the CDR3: TGTGCCAGCAGCTTAGCCCAGAATTCAGGACAGGGGAGAGAGACCCAGTACTTC. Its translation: CASSLAQNSGQGRETQYF.

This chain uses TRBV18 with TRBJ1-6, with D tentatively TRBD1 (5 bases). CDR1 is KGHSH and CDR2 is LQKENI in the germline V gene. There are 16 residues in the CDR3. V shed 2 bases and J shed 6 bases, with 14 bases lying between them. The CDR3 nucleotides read TGTGCCAGCTCACCAGATATTGGACACCTTAATTCACCCCTCCACTTT. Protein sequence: CASSPDIGHLNSPLHF.

Here the CDR3 reads CASSVGAGGNIQYF. The CDR3 DNA sequence: TGTGCCAGCAGCGTGGGAGCGGGCGGGAACATTCAGTACTTC. The gene calls are TRBV9 and TRBJ2-4, with D possibly matching TRBD2 (6 bases). CDR3 length equals 14 residues. The germline CDR1 and CDR2 sequences are SGDLS and YYNGEE. Deletions cut 2 bases from V and 7 bases from J, with 13 bases between.

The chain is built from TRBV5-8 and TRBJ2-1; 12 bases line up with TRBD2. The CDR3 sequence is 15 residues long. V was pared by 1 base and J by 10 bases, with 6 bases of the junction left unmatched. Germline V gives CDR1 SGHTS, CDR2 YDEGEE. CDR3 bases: TGTGCCAGCAGCTTGAGGAGGACTAGCGGGGACGAGCAGTTCTTC. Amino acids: CASSLRRTSGDEQFF.